This entry features one T cell receptor (beta chain) sequence. The target antigen is unknown. CD8 cells classed as naive were CD45RO-negative and positively selected for CCR7, excluding terminally differentiated effector memory CD45RA+ cells. The record originates from a study of shared clonotypes between healthy human individuals. Germline CDR1 and CDR2: DFQATT and SNEGSKA (reference sequence). The CDR3 covers 11 residues. V was trimmed by 3 bases and J by 7 bases, leaving 9 bases between them. An approximately 210 ng quantity of DNA, 30,000 to 35,000 T cell genomes, went into the sorted-subset replicate PCRs. Source study methods: Filtering differed, since immunoSEQ gave only junction sequences and no quality scores. Measured with immunoSEQ multiplex PCR; TCRdb has only the in-frame clones, and not every one. The DNA gave D and trimming, while V, J and clone size come from that table. The data show around 2,000,000 clones, with about 93% seen just once and more than 1.5% held by the top ten.

Notes on the study in general: Relative to their counterparts shared across all four donors, non-shared clonotypes exhibited diminished generation probabilities. With a few donors compared, 4.5% to 6.5% of naive CD4 clonotypes were shared.

The chain carries TRBV20-1 and TRBJ2-5; the D gene is possibly TRBD2 (6 bases). This TCR derives from a man younger than 35 in good health. Some clones in this sample may be carry-over from other donors' samples. The sequenced material came from naive CD8+ T cells from PBMCs. The CDR3 nucleotides are TGCAGTGCTAGGGTTAGCGGGACCCAGTACTTC. It specifies CSARVSGTQYF.